The 27 T cell receptor beta chains below all came from one sample that was sequenced in a study of blood T cell repertoires in COVID-19. This table comes from immunoSEQ multiplex PCR, and its TCRdb copy is limited to in-frame clones, with some not included. The sample lists 150,000 to 200,000 clones, 87% seen once, with 2.5% in the top ten. What was sequenced was peripheral blood. Receptors originate from a man between 35 and 55 years old with active or convalescent COVID-19.

The chain couples TRBV19 to TRBJ1-5; 7 bases map to TRBD1. V lost 1 base to trimming and J lost 4 bases; unmatched junction nucleotides: 4. The CDR3 covers 15 residues. The V gene's germline CDR1 is LNHDA and CDR2 SQIVND (reference sequence). The CDR3 DNA follows: TGTGCCAGTAGTATAGCGGAGGGGGCTAATCAGCCCCAGCATTTT. Protein product: CASSIAEGANQPQHF.

The V call is TRBV30, the J call TRBJ1-5, with D perhaps TRBD1 (6 bases). V was trimmed by 1 base and J by 3 bases, leaving 16 bases between them. CDR3 length equals 16 residues. The germline gives CDR1 GTSNPN, CDR2 SVGIG (reference sequence). CDR3 in amino acids: CAWSAQGRSPNQPQHF. CDR3 nucleotides: TGTGCCTGGAGTGCCCAGGGGCGAAGCCCCAATCAGCCCCAGCATTTT.

This sequence joins TRBV9 and TRBJ2-1; TRBD2 aligns across 11 bases. CDR1 is SGDLS and CDR2 is YYNGEE in the germline V gene. The V and J ends lost 9 bases and 3 bases, in that order; junction bases with no gene match: 14. This CDR3 spans 17 amino acids. In nucleotides, the CDR3 is TGTGCCACTGAGGGACTAGCGGACGGCGCCATCTACAATGAGCAGTTCTTC. Its translation: CATEGLADGAIYNEQFF.

The V gene is TRBV28, the J gene TRBJ2-7; possible D gene TRBD2, 6 bases. This CDR3 has 11 residues. CDR1 and CDR2 (germline): MDHEN, SYDVKM. V gave up 8 bases and J gave up 12 bases, with 17 bases separating them. The CDR3 loop is CASGPTGLRYF. CDR3 sequence (DNA): TGTGCCAGCGGACCTACGGGACTTCGGTACTTC.

This clone appeared a few times. The CDR3 is CASSYGWQGWNEQFF. The CDR3 nucleotides read TGTGCCAGCAGTTACGGTTGGCAGGGTTGGAATGAGCAGTTCTTC. The rearrangement uses TRBV6-2 or TRBV6-3 and TRBJ2-1; D might be TRBD1 (5 bases). The CDR3 has 15 residues. Per germline, CDR1 MNHEY and CDR2 SVGEGT. Trimming pared 2 bases from V and 7 bases from J, leaving 15 bases between.

The chain is built from TRBV11-2 and TRBJ1-5; possibly TRBD1 for D (6 bases). The CDR3 is 13 amino acids. V was pared by 6 bases and J by 4 bases, with 10 bases between. Germline assignment: CDR1 SGHAT and CDR2 FQNNGV. The CDR3 DNA sequence: TGTGCCAGCAGTTGGGACAAAAATCAGCCCCAGCATTTT. Translation: CASSWDKNQPQHF. Combining the CDR3 with reference TRBV11-2 and TRBJ1-5 gives the whole variable domain EAGVAQSPRYKIIEKRQSVAFWCNPISGHATLYWYQQILGQGPKLLIQFQNNGVVDDSQLPKDRFSAERLKGVDSTLKIQPAKLEDSAVYLCASSWDKNQPQHFGDGTRLSIL.

This chain connects TRBV7-9 to TRBJ2-3; 9 bases are a match to TRBD2. Germline V gene sequence: CDR1 SEHNR, CDR2 FQNEAQ (reference sequence). This CDR3 is built from 18 residues. The V and J ends lost 1 base and 4 bases, in that order; junction bases with no gene match: 12. The CDR3 DNA sequence: TGTGCCAGCAGCTTAGGATGGGCCCGCGGGGGGGCCCCAGATACGCAGTATTTT. Its translation is CASSLGWARGGAPDTQYF.

This rearrangement joins TRBV7-2 to TRBJ2-1; 8 bases agree with TRBD1. After removal of 3 bases from V and 3 bases from J, the junction contained 7 bases not matched to a gene. The CDR3 contains 16 residues. Germline CDR1 SGHTA, CDR2 FQGNSA. The CDR3 reads CASSLTGAGGYNEQFF. In DNA form, the CDR3 reads TGTGCCAGCAGCTTGACAGGGGCTGGGGGCTACAATGAGCAGTTCTTC.

This rearrangement joins TRBV6-5 to TRBJ1-5, with 8 bases identical to TRBD1. The CDR3 runs 14 residues. Germline V gene sequence: CDR1 MNHEY, CDR2 SVGAGI. The V and J ends lost 6 bases and 10 bases, in that order; junction bases with no gene match: 11. CDR3 residues: CASSPDRGISPQHF. CDR3 nucleotides: TGTGCCAGCAGCCCCGACAGGGGCATATCACCCCAGCATTTT.

The genes are TRBV7-3 and TRBJ2-1; no clear D gene. Trimming removed 1 base from V and 2 bases from J, with 6 bases in between. Germline loops: CDR1 SGHTA, CDR2 FQGTGA. The CDR3 runs to 14 residues. In DNA form, the CDR3 reads TGTGCCAGCAGCTTAAGCCCTACCTACAATGAGCAGTTCTTC. The encoded protein is CASSLSPTYNEQFF.

V usage is TRBV9 and J usage is TRBJ1-4, with TRBD1 identical over 11 bases. Germline assignment: CDR1 SGDLS and CDR2 YYNGEE. V was pared by 4 bases and J by 8 bases, with 16 bases of the junction left unmatched. The CDR3 totals 18 residues. For the CDR3, the DNA is TGTGCCAGCAGCCCCAGAGGGACAGGGGGGAGTATAGGGGAAAAACTGTTTTTT. It yields the protein CASSPRGTGGSIGEKLFF.

V and J are TRBV18 and TRBJ1-6; 7 positions match TRBD1. V lost 6 bases, J lost 5 bases, and 7 bases stayed unmatched. This CDR3 region has 15 residues. Germline assignment: CDR1 KGHSH and CDR2 LQKENI. CDR3 residues: CASSPGTVDNSPLHF. The DNA for the CDR3 is TGTGCCAGCTCCCCTGGGACAGTGGATAATTCACCCCTCCACTTT.

V usage is TRBV11-2 and J usage is TRBJ1-4; 9 bases fit TRBD1. The V segment lost 6 bases and the J segment 5 bases; nucleotides outside the gene matches: 7. Per the germline V gene, CDR1 is SGHAT and CDR2 is FQNNGV. The CDR3 has 15 residues. The CDR3 reads CASSRTGVSNEKLFF. The CDR3 DNA reads as TGTGCCAGCAGTCGGACAGGGGTTTCGAATGAAAAACTGTTTTTT. Combining the CDR3 with reference TRBV11-2 and TRBJ1-4 gives the whole variable domain EAGVAQSPRYKIIEKRQSVAFWCNPISGHATLYWYQQILGQGPKLLIQFQNNGVVDDSQLPKDRFSAERLKGVDSTLKIQPAKLEDSAVYLCASSRTGVSNEKLFFGSGTQLSVL.

The V and J genes are TRBV5-5 and TRBJ1-1, with 7 bases aligning to TRBD1. CDR3 length: 17 residues. Trimming cost V 0 bases and J 0 bases; bases outside gene matches: 8. The germline CDR1 and CDR2 sequences are SGHKS and YYEKEE (reference sequence). The CDR3 protein is CASSLGRDRALNTEAFF. The DNA for the CDR3 is TGTGCCAGCAGCTTGGGAAGAGACAGGGCGCTGAACACTGAAGCTTTCTTT.

The rearrangement uses TRBV30 and TRBJ1-4; the D gene is possibly TRBD1 (6 bases). Germline assignment: CDR1 GTSNPN and CDR2 SVGIG (reference sequence). Trimming removed 1 base from V and 5 bases from J, with 17 bases in between. CDR3 size: 16 residues. The CDR3 bases are TGTGCCTGGAGTGCAATTTGGACAGCCTCGAATGAAAAACTGTTTTTT. Translated: CAWSAIWTASNEKLFF.

In its sample, this clone was seen a few times. The chain joins TRBV7-2 to TRBJ1-6, with D tentatively TRBD1 (5 bases). The CDR3 covers 14 residues. The V and J ends lost 2 bases and 13 bases respectively, with 15 bases between them. The V gene's germline CDR1 is SGHTA and CDR2 FQGNSA. The CDR3, as DNA: TGTGCCAGCAGCTTAAGGCAGGGAGGAGCCCCCCTCCACTTT. Translated: CASSLRQGGAPLHF.

This chain's CDR3 is CASSGAGGHETQYF. The CDR3 nucleotides read TGCGCCAGCAGCGGAGCGGGGGGGCATGAGACCCAGTACTTC. The rearrangement joins TRBV5-1 to TRBJ2-5; 10 positions match TRBD2. The CDR3 covers 14 residues. V trimming: 4 bases; J trimming: 5 bases; junction bases outside the gene matches: 5. The V gene's germline CDR1 is SGHRS and CDR2 YFSETQ.

The rearrangement joins TRBV3-1 (or the pseudogene TRBV3-2) to TRBJ2-2, with D maybe TRBD2 (6 bases). The CDR3 has 16 amino acids. CDR1 LGHDT and CDR2 YNNKEL come from the germline V gene (reference sequence). V was pared by 4 bases and J by 1 base, with 13 bases between. The CDR3 region is CASSPSPAGNTGELFF. DNA for the CDR3: TGTGCCAGCAGCCCTTCGCCAGCGGGGAACACCGGGGAGCTGTTTTTT.

The genes are TRBV11-2 and TRBJ1-6; D may be TRBD1 (5 bases). V shed 0 bases and J shed 8 bases, with 26 bases lying between them. Per germline, CDR1 SGHAT and CDR2 FQNNGV. This CDR3 spans 20 amino acids. CDR3: CASSLEGPGAGSGFYSPLHF. The DNA of the CDR3 is TGTGCCAGCAGCTTAGAAGGCCCGGGCGCAGGGTCAGGGTTTTATTCACCCCTCCACTTT.

The rearrangement links TRBV24-1 to TRBJ2-1, with D maybe TRBD2 (6 bases). The V gene's germline CDR1 is KGHDR and CDR2 SFDVKD. V dropped 3 bases and J dropped 9 bases, with 20 bases sitting between them. The CDR3 is 16 amino acids. CDR3 in amino acids: CATSDPLRDSPGEQFF. CDR3 in DNA: TGTGCCACCAGTGATCCCTTACGGGACTCCCCAGGTGAGCAGTTCTTC.

A remark on this clone: The sample holds other DNA sequences that translate to the same CDR3. V gene TRBV30 combines with J gene TRBJ1-2, with TRBD1 matching over 8 bases. Trimming took 1 base from V and 2 from J; bases not matched to a gene: 0. The CDR3 is 13 residues long. CDR1 is GTSNPN, CDR2 SVGIG, per germline (reference sequence). This CDR3 is CAWSGQGNYGYTF. The CDR3 nucleotides read TGTGCCTGGAGTGGACAGGGGAACTATGGCTACACCTTC.

The chain combines TRBV10-3 with TRBJ2-7, with 9 bases matching TRBD1. The germline CDR1 and CDR2 sequences are ENHRY and SYGVKD. Trimming removed 5 bases from V and 7 bases from J; junction bases left unmatched: 9. This CDR3 is built from 14 residues. The CDR3 sequence: CAISLGTGLDEQYF. In nucleotides, the CDR3 is TGTGCCATCAGTCTGGGGACAGGGCTTGATGAGCAGTACTTC.

The chain is built from TRBV6-1 and TRBJ1-1; D might be TRBD1 (6 bases). The CDR3 is 15 amino acids. The V and J ends lost 1 base and 6 bases respectively, with 15 bases between them. Germline CDR1 MNHNS, CDR2 SASEGT. The CDR3 bases are TGTGCCAGCAGTGAAGTCCGCCTCAGGGGTTCTGAAGCTTTCTTT. The encoded protein is CASSEVRLRGSEAFF.

This clone appeared once. This sequence joins TRBV28 and TRBJ1-2; TRBD1 aligns across 7 bases. The germline gives CDR1 MDHEN, CDR2 SYDVKM. With V trimmed by 5 bases and J by 10 bases, 13 bases remained unmatched. The CDR3 sequence is 14 residues long. The CDR3 nucleotides are TGTGCCAGCAGTCCGTCGGGACAGAGGGTGATCTACACCTTC. This sequence encodes CASSPSGQRVIYTF.

V gene TRBV2 combines with J gene TRBJ1-4; 7 bases fit TRBD1. The length of the CDR3 is 14 residues. Per the germline V gene, CDR1 is SNHLY and CDR2 is FYNNEI. V gave up 7 bases and J gave up 2 bases; unmatched junction bases: 4. Here the CDR3 reads CASNAQGTNEKLFF. CDR3 nucleotide sequence: TGTGCCAGCAACGCACAGGGGACTAATGAAAAACTGTTTTTT.

The rearrangement uses TRBV3-1 (or the pseudogene TRBV3-2) and TRBJ1-2, with D unresolved. The CDR3 consists of 15 residues. Trimming pared 4 bases from V and 4 bases from J, leaving 16 bases between. In germline, CDR1 is LGHDT, CDR2 YNNKEL (reference sequence). For the CDR3, the DNA is TGTGCCAGCAGCCCCCCTGGGCGGGTGATCTATGGCTACACCTTC. Amino acids: CASSPPGRVIYGYTF.

The rearrangement uses TRBV7-9 and TRBJ1-4; TRBD1 aligns across 7 bases. CDR3 length equals 13 residues. J gave up 5 bases and V 11 bases, and 8 bases lay outside the gene matches. CDR1 is SEHNR and CDR2 is FQNEAQ in the germline V gene (reference sequence). CDR3 sequence reads: CAVTGTVNEKLFF. The CDR3 nucleotides read TGTGCCGTGACCGGGACAGTCAATGAAAAACTGTTTTTT.